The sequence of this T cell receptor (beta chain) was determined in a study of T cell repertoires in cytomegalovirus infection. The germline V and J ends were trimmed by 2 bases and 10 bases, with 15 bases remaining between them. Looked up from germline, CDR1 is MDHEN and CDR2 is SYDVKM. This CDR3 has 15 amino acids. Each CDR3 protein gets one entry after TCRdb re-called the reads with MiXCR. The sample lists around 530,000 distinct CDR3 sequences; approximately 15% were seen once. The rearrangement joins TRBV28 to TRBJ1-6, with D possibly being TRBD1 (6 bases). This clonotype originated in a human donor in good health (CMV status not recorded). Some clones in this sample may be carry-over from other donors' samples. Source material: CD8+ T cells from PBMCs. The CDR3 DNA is TGTGCCAGCAGTTTAGCGACGGGGACAAAGTCACCCCTCCACTTT. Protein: CASSLATGTKSPLHF.